This T cell receptor beta chain was sequenced for a study of blood T cell repertoires in COVID-19. Study details: Researchers got acute and convalescent COVID-19 samples from the United States, Italy and Spain. PBMCs, B-cell-depleted T cells, or T cells provided the cDNA or gDNA that made up the material.

The method was immunoSEQ multiplex PCR; TCRdb's version includes in-frame clones alone and lacks a portion of them. The table lists 160,000 or so clones, 87% of them singletons. V gave up 1 base and J gave up 8 bases, with 11 bases separating them. The length of the CDR3 is 13 residues. Looked up from germline, CDR1 is SGHTA and CDR2 is FQGTGA. This TCR was sampled from a woman aged 55 to 70 who had recovered from COVID-19. The chain has TRBV7-3 and TRBJ1-2; a weak D match, TRBD1 (6 bases). Sequences were obtained from peripheral blood. This CDR3 is CASSLNRDTGYTF. The CDR3 DNA reads as TGTGCCAGCAGCTTAAATAGGGACACAGGCTACACCTTC.